This is a list of T cell receptor beta chains from one sample in a study of blood T cell repertoires in COVID-19. Assay: immunoSEQ multiplex PCR; the TCRdb copy retains only in-frame clones and omits some. The sample yields under 300,000 clones, approximately 90% seen once. Material for sequencing was PBMCs or T cells enriched from blood (not recorded which). The receptors were gathered from a woman aged 55-69 years in a cohort exposed to, infected with or recovered from COVID-19 (not recorded which). CDR3s include the opening cysteine and the closing phenylalanine or tryptophan.

j_call: TRBJ2-5; v_call: TRBV2; cdr3_aa: CATDSRETQYF
j_call: TRBJ2-1; v_call: TRBV28; cdr3_aa: CASSLGGAQVYEQFF
j_call: TRBJ2-2; v_call: TRBV2; cdr3_aa: CASSGTGRDTGELFF
j_call: TRBJ2-7; v_call: TRBV28; cdr3_aa: CASSRRGYEQYF
j_call: TRBJ2-7; v_call: TRBV27; cdr3_aa: CASSLGASGRHYEQYF
j_call: TRBJ2-2; v_call: TRBV24-1; cdr3_aa: CATSDVRGNSNTGELFF
j_call: TRBJ2-3; v_call: TRBV4-2; cdr3_aa: CASSQVGGSTDTQYF
j_call: TRBJ1-4; v_call: TRBV5-8; cdr3_aa: CASSSGTVEEKLFF
j_call: TRBJ1-3; v_call: TRBV30; cdr3_aa: CAWFSGSGNTIYF
j_call: TRBJ1-1; v_call: TRBV10-1; cdr3_aa: CASKVRGQKNTEAFF
j_call: TRBJ2-1; v_call: TRBV30; cdr3_aa: CAWSGLAGSYNEQFF
j_call: TRBJ1-1; v_call: TRBV7-9; cdr3_aa: CASSLGQGREAFF
j_call: TRBJ1-2; v_call: TRBV30; cdr3_aa: CATNSGMGYGYTF
j_call: TRBJ2-1; v_call: TRBV18; cdr3_aa: CASSPVQGHDEQFF
j_call: TRBJ2-5; v_call: TRBV11-2; cdr3_aa: CASRSANGTNWETQYF
j_call: TRBJ2-7; v_call: TRBV4-3; cdr3_aa: CASSQESGPTYEQYF
j_call: TRBJ2-1; v_call: TRBV7-9; cdr3_aa: CASSLLAGGYEQFF
j_call: TRBJ2-1; v_call: TRBV27; cdr3_aa: CASSWSSGRSFHNEQFF
j_call: TRBJ1-5; v_call: TRBV29-1; cdr3_aa: CSVGGGNQPQHF
j_call: TRBJ2-1; v_call: TRBV6-5; cdr3_aa: CASSKLAGHNEQFF
j_call: TRBJ2-2; v_call: TRBV30; cdr3_aa: CAWSATRSGAGELFF
j_call: TRBJ2-7; v_call: TRBV11-2; cdr3_aa: CASSPVDRDLLLRSYEQYF
j_call: TRBJ2-7; v_call: TRBV18; cdr3_aa: CASSPRPLAGVGEQYF
j_call: TRBJ2-5; v_call: TRBV11-3; cdr3_aa: CASSLTGQGETQYF
j_call: TRBJ1-2; v_call: TRBV5-5; cdr3_aa: CASSSGQVGYTF
j_call: TRBJ2-7; v_call: TRBV6-5; cdr3_aa: CASSSRTGTDYEQYF
j_call: TRBJ2-1; v_call: TRBV7-3; cdr3_aa: CASSQGQGTYNEQFF
j_call: TRBJ1-4; v_call: TRBV6-6; cdr3_aa: CASSQAGNLFF
j_call: TRBJ2-5; v_call: TRBV7-9; cdr3_aa: CASSSSSTGGAETQYF
j_call: TRBJ2-2; v_call: TRBV15; cdr3_aa: CATSTRQGPGELFF
j_call: TRBJ2-5; v_call: TRBV4-1; cdr3_aa: CASSQDLSGRAVGETQYF
j_call: TRBJ1-2; v_call: TRBV3-1/TRBV3-2; cdr3_aa: CASSQGHGGFGYGYTF
j_call: TRBJ1-2; v_call: TRBV28; cdr3_aa: CASSFSPQGNGYTF
j_call: TRBJ1-1; v_call: TRBV20-1; cdr3_aa: CSAGLTGRTFF
j_call: TRBJ2-2; v_call: TRBV7-9; cdr3_aa: CASSLRPGLANTGELFF
j_call: TRBJ1-2; v_call: TRBV12-5; cdr3_aa: CASGPEGARGYTF
j_call: TRBJ2-2; v_call: TRBV5-1; cdr3_aa: CASSFALAGGTGELFF
j_call: TRBJ1-1; v_call: TRBV25-1; cdr3_aa: CASSVQGQGMNTEAFF
j_call: TRBJ1-2; v_call: TRBV28; cdr3_aa: CASKPQVNYGYTF
j_call: TRBJ1-1; v_call: TRBV5-8; cdr3_aa: CASSLVSTEAFF
j_call: TRBJ2-3; v_call: TRBV28; cdr3_aa: CASSLRSGSTDTQYF
j_call: TRBJ1-2; v_call: TRBV6-6; cdr3_aa: CASSHDNGYTF
j_call: TRBJ2-1; v_call: TRBV7-9; cdr3_aa: CASSIGLGSYNEQFF
j_call: TRBJ1-5; v_call: TRBV28; cdr3_aa: CASSPRLTDSNQPQHF
j_call: TRBJ2-3; v_call: TRBV5-4; cdr3_aa: CASSLDRGDTQYF
j_call: TRBJ1-1; v_call: TRBV29-1; cdr3_aa: CSGTRGTEAFF
j_call: TRBJ2-5; v_call: TRBV19; cdr3_aa: CASSMAGIPETQYF
j_call: TRBJ2-7; v_call: TRBV11-1; cdr3_aa: CASSLAGVGEQYF
j_call: TRBJ1-4; v_call: TRBV5-1; cdr3_aa: CASSLEGNPEKLFF
j_call: TRBJ2-1; v_call: TRBV15; cdr3_aa: CATSSVPGLDYNEQFF
j_call: TRBJ2-1; v_call: TRBV7-7; cdr3_aa: CASSLAGGAGNEQFF
j_call: TRBJ2-5; v_call: TRBV24-1; cdr3_aa: CATSDSTSGREETQYF
j_call: TRBJ2-1; v_call: TRBV2; cdr3_aa: CASRDETVGHNEQFF
j_call: TRBJ2-7; v_call: TRBV5-5; cdr3_aa: CASRRLAGEGYEQYF
j_call: TRBJ2-1; v_call: TRBV7-8; cdr3_aa: CASSWTVYYNEQFF
j_call: TRBJ2-3; v_call: TRBV6-5; cdr3_aa: CASGRTSALTDTQYF
j_call: TRBJ1-5; v_call: TRBV19; cdr3_aa: CASSQQGRQPQHF
j_call: TRBJ2-5; v_call: TRBV5-1; cdr3_aa: CASSFSTETQYF
j_call: TRBJ2-7; v_call: TRBV5-4; cdr3_aa: CASSLRGRAYEQYF